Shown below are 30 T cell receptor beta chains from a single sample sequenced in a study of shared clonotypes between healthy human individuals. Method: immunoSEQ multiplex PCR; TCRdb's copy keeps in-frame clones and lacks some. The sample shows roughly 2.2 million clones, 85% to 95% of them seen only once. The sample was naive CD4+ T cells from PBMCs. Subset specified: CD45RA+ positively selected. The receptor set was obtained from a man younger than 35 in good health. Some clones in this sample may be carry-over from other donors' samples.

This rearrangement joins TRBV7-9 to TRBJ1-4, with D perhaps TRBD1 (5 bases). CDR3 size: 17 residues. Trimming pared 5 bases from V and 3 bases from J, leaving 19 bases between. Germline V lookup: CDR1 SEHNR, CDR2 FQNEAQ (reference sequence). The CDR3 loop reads CASSPGARGRANEKLFF. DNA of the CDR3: TGTGCCAGCAGCCCTGGGGCCCGGGGCAGAGCTAATGAAAAACTGTTTTTT. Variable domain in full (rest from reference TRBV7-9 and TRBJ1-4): DTGVSQNPRHKITKRGQNVTFRCDPISEHNRLYWYRQTLGQGPEFLTYFQNEAQLEKSRLLSDRFSAERPKGSFSTLEIQRTEQGDSAMYLCASSPGARGRANEKLFFGSGTQLSVL.

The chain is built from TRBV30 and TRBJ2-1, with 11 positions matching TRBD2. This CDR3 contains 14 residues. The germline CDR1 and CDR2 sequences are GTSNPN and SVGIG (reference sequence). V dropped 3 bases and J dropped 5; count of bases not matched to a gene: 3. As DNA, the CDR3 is TGTGCCTGGAGGCTAGCGGGAGGACACAATGAGCAGTTCTTC. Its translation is CAWRLAGGHNEQFF.

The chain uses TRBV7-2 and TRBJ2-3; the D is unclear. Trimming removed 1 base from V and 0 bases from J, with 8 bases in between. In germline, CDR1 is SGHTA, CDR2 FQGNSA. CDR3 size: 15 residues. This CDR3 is CASSLGVTSTDTQYF. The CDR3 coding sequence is TGTGCCAGCAGCTTAGGCGTAACTAGCACAGATACGCAGTATTTT.

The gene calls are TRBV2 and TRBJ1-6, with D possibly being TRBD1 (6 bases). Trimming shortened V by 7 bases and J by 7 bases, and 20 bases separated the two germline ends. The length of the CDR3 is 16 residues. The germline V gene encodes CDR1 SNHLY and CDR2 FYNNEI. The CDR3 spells CASIPDLGALNSPLHF. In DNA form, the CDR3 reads TGTGCCAGCATCCCAGATTTGGGGGCGTTGAATTCACCCCTCCACTTT.

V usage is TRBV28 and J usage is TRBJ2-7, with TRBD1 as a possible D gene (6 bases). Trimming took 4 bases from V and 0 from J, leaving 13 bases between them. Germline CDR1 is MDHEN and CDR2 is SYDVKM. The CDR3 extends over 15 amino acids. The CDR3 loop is CASSSDRSPSYEQYF. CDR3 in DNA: TGTGCCAGCAGTTCCGACAGGTCACCCTCCTACGAGCAGTACTTC.

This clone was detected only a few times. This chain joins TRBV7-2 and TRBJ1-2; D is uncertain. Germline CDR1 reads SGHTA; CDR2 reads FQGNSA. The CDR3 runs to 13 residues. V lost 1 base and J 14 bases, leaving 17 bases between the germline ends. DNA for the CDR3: TGTGCCAGCAGCTTAGAACCCAGTATGGCTGGAACCTTC. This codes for CASSLEPSMAGTF.

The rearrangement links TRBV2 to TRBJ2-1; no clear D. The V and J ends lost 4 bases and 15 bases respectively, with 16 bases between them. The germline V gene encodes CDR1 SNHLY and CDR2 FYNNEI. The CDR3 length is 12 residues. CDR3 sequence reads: CASSGITPVGFF. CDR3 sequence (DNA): TGTGCCAGCAGTGGAATTACCCCGGTGGGGTTCTTC. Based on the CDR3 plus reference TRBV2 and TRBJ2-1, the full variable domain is EPEVTQTPSHQVTQMGQEVILRCVPISNHLYFYWYRQILGQKVEFLVSFYNNEISEKSEIFDDQFSVERPDGSNFTLKIRSTKLEDSAMYFCASSGITPVGFFGPGTRLTVL.

DNA of the CDR3: TGTGCTGGCGGGGGGCCGCTGGGCCCCAATGAAAAACTGTTTTTT. It encodes CAGGGPLGPNEKLFF. The chain is built from TRBV30 and TRBJ1-4, with D maybe TRBD1 (6 bases). Germline assignment: CDR1 GTSNPN and CDR2 SVGIG (reference sequence). The CDR3 has 15 residues.

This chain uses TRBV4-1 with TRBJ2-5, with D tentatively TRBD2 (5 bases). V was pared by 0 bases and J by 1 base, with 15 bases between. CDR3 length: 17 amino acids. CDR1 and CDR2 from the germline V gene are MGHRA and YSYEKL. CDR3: CASSQESGSQAQETQYF. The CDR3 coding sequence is TGCGCCAGCAGCCAAGAAAGTGGGAGTCAGGCCCAAGAGACCCAGTACTTC.

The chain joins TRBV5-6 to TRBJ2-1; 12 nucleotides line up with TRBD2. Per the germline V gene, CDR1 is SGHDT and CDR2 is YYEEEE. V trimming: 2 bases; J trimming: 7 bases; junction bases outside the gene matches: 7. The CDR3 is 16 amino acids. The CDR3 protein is CASSFLTSGRINEQFF. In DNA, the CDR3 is TGTGCCAGCAGCTTCTTGACTAGCGGGAGAATTAATGAGCAGTTCTTC.

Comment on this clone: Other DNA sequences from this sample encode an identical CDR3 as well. CDR3 loop: CASSPGVYEQYF. CDR3 nucleotide sequence: TGCGCCAGCAGCCCGGGGGTCTACGAGCAGTACTTC. V and J are TRBV4-1 and TRBJ2-7, with D perhaps matching TRBD2 (6 bases). Trimming shortened V by 4 bases and J by 3 bases, and 7 bases separated the two germline ends. In germline, CDR1 is MGHRA, CDR2 YSYEKL. This CDR3 has 12 residues.

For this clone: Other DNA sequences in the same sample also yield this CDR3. The CDR3 sequence: CATSRGRGSTDTQYF. Written as DNA, the CDR3 is TGTGCCACCAGCAGGGGGCGGGGAAGCACAGATACGCAGTATTTT. V usage is TRBV15 and J usage is TRBJ2-3, with D maybe TRBD2 (6 bases). The CDR3 is made up of 15 amino acids. Trimming cost V 3 bases and J 0 bases, with 10 bases left between them. The germline gives CDR1 LNHNV, CDR2 YYDKDF (reference sequence).

CDR3 sequence: CAWSKGSYEQYF. The DNA of the CDR3 is TGTGCCTGGAGTAAGGGCTCCTACGAGCAGTACTTC. The chain is built from TRBV30 and TRBJ2-7; D not certain. Trimming removed 2 bases from V and 0 bases from J, with 5 bases in between. Looked up from germline, CDR1 is GTSNPN and CDR2 is SVGIG (reference sequence). The CDR3 is 12 residues long.

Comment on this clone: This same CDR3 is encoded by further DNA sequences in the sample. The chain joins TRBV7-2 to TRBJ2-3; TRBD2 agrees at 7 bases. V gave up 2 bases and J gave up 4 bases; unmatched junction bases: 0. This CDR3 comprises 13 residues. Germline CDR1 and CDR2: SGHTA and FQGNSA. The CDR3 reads CASSLRGADTQYF. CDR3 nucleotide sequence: TGTGCCAGCAGCTTACGGGGGGCAGATACGCAGTATTTT.

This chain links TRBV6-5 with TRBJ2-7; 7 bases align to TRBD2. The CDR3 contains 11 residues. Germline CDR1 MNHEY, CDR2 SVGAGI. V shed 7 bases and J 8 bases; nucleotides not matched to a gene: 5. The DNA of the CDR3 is TGTGCCAGCAATCGCGGGAGTAAGCAGTACTTC. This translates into CASNRGSKQYF.

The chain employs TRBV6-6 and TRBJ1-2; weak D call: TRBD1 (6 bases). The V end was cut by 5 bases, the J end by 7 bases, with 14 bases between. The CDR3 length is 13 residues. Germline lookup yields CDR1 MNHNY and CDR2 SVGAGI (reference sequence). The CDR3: CASSTQQGFGYTF. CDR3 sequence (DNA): TGTGCCAGCAGTACACAACAGGGATTTGGCTACACCTTC.

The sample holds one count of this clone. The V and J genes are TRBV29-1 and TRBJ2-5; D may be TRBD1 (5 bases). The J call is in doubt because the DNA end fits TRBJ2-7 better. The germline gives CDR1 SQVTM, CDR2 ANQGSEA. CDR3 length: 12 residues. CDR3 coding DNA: TGCAGCGTTGAAAGGGGAACCTACGAGCAGTACTTC. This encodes CSVERGTYEQYF.

The CDR3 spells CASSLERWQLGGELFF. The CDR3 DNA reads TGTGCCAGCAGTTTAGAGAGGTGGCAACTTGGAGGGGAGCTGTTTTTT. The chain recombines TRBV27 with TRBJ2-2, with unresolved D. The CDR3 is made up of 16 amino acids. Looked up from germline, CDR1 is MNHEY and CDR2 is SMNVEV (reference sequence). Trimming stripped 2 bases from V and 8 bases from J, with 18 bases between.

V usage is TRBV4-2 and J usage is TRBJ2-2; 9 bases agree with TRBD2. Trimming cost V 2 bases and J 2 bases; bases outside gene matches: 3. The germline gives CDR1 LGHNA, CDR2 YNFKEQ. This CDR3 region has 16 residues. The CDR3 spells CASSQLAGENTGELFF. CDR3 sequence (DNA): TGTGCCAGCAGCCAATTAGCGGGAGAAAACACCGGGGAGCTGTTTTTT.

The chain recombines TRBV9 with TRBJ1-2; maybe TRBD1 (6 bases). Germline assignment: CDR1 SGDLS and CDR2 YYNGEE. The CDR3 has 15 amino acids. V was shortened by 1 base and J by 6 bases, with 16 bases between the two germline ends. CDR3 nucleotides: TGTGCCAGCAGCGTATACTGGCAGGGGAATAATGGCTACACCTTC. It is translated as CASSVYWQGNNGYTF.

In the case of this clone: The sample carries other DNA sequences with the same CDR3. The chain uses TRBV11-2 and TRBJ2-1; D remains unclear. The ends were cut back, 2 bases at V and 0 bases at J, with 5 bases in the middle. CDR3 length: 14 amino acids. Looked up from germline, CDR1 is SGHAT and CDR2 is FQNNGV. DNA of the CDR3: TGTGCCAGCAGCTTACTGAGCTCCTACAATGAGCAGTTCTTC. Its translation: CASSLLSSYNEQFF. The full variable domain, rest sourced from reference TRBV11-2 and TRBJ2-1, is EAGVAQSPRYKIIEKRQSVAFWCNPISGHATLYWYQQILGQGPKLLIQFQNNGVVDDSQLPKDRFSAERLKGVDSTLKIQPAKLEDSAVYLCASSLLSSYNEQFFGPGTRLTVL.

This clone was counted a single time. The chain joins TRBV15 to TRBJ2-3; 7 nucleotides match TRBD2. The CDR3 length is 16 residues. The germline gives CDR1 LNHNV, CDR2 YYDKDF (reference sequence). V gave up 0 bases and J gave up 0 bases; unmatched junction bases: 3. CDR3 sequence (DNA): TGTGCCACCAGCAGAGAAGGCGGGAGAAGCACAGATACGCAGTATTTT. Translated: CATSREGGRSTDTQYF.

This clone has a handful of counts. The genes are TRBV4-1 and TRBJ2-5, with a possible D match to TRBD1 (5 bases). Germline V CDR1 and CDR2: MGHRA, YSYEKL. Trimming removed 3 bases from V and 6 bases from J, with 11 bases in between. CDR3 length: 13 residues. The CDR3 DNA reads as TGCGCCAGCAGCCACACGCCGGACAAGACCCAGTACTTC. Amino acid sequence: CASSHTPDKTQYF.

The CDR3 DNA sequence: TGTGCCAGCAGCGTAGGCTGGGGGACAGGGCCTAACAATGAGCAGTTCTTC. Its translation: CASSVGWGTGPNNEQFF. The J gene is TRBJ2-1, the V gene TRBV9; TRBD1 agrees at 9 bases. J was trimmed by 5 bases and V by 0 bases; bases with no gene match: 9. Germline V gene sequence: CDR1 SGDLS, CDR2 YYNGEE. The CDR3 totals 17 residues.

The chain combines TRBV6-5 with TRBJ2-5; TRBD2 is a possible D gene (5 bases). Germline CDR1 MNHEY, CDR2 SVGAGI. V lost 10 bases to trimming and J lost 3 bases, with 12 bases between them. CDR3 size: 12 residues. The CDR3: CATRTAEETQYF. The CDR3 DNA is TGTGCCACCCGGACTGCAGAAGAGACCCAGTACTTC.

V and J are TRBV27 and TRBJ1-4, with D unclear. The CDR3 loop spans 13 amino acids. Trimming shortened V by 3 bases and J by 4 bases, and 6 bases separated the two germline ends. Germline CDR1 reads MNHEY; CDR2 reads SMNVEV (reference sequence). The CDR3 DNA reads TGTGCCAGCAGTTTGGAGTTTAATGAAAAACTGTTTTTT. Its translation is CASSLEFNEKLFF.

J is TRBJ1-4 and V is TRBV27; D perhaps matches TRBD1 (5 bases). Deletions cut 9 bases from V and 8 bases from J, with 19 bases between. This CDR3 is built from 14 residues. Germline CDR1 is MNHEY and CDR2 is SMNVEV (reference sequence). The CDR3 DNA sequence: TGTGCCAGTGGGTCACCAGGGATATGGGAAAAACTGTTTTTT. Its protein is CASGSPGIWEKLFF.

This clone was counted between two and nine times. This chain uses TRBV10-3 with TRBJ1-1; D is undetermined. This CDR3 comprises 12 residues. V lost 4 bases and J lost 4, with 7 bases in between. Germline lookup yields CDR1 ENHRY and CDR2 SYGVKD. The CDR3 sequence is CAISGMGTEAFF. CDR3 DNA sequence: TGTGCCATCAGTGGGATGGGCACTGAAGCTTTCTTT.

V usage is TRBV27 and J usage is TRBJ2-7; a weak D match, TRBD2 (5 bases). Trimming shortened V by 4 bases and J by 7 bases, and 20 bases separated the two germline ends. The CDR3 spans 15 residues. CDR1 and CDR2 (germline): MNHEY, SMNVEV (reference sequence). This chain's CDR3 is CASSYLGRGPIEQYF. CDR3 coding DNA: TGTGCCAGCAGTTACCTGGGGAGAGGCCCTATTGAGCAGTACTTC.

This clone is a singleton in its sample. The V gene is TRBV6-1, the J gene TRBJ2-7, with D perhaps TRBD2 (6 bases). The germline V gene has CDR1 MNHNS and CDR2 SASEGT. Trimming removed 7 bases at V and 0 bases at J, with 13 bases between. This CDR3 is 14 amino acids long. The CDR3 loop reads CASTSGTHSYEQYF. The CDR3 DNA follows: TGTGCCAGCACCTCCGGGACTCACTCCTACGAGCAGTACTTC.